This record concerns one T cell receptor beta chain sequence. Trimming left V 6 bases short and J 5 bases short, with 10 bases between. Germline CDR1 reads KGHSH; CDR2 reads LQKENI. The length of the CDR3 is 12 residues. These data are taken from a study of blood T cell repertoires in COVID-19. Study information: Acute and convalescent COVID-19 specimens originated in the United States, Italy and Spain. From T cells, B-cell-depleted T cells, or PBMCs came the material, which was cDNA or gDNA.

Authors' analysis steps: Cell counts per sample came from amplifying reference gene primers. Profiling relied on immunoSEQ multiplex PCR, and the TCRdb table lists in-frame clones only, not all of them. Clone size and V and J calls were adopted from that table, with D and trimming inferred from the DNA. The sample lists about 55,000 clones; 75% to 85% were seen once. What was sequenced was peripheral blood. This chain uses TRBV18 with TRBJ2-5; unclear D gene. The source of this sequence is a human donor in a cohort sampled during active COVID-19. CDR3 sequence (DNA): TGTGCCAGCTCCCCAGAGTGGGAGACCCAGTACTTC. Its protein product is CASSPEWETQYF. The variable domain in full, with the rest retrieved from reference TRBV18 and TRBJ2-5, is NAGVMQNPRHLVRRRGQEARLRCSPMKGHSHVYWYRQLPEEGLKFMVYLQKENIIDESGMPKERFSAEFPKEGPSILRIQQVVRGDSAAYFCASSPEWETQYFGPGTRLLVL.